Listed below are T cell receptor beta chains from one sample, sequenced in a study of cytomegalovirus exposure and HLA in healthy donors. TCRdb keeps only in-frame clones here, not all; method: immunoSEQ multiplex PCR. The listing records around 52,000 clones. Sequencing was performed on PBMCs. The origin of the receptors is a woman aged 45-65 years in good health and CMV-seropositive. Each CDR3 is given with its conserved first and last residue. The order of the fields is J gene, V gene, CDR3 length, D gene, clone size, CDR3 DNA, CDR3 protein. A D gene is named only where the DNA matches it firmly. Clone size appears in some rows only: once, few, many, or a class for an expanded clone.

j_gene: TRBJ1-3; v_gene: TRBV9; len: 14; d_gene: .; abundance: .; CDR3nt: TGTGCCAGCAGCGTAGGCGTCTCTGGAAACACCATATATTTT; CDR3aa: CASSVGVSGNTIYF
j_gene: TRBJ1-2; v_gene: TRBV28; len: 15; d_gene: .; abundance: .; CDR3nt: TGTGCCAGCACCGAATCTGTGGGGGGGACCTATGGCTACACCTTC; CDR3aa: CASTESVGGTYGYTF
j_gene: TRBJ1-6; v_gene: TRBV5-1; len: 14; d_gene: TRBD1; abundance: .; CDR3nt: TGCGCCAGCAGCGTCGGGACAGCTAATTCACCCCTCCACTTT; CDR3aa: CASSVGTANSPLHF
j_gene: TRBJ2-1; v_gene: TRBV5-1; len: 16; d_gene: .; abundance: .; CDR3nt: TGCGCCAGCAGCTCCCAGGGCTCCAGCTCCTACAATGAGCAGTTCTTC; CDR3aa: CASSSQGSSSYNEQFF
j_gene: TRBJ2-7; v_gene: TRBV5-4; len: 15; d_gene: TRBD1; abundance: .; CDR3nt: TGTGCCAGCAGCTTTGGACAGGGGTTTCAATACGAGCAGTACTTC; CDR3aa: CASSFGQGFQYEQYF
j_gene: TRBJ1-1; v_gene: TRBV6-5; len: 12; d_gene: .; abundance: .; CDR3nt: TGTGCCAGCAGTTACGACAGGCAGGAAGCTTTCTTT; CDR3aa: CASSYDRQEAFF
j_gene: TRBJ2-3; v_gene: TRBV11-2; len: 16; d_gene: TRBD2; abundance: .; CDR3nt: TGTGCCAGCAGCTCTTTAGCGGGGCTTGGCACAGATACGCAGTATTTT; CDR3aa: CASSSLAGLGTDTQYF
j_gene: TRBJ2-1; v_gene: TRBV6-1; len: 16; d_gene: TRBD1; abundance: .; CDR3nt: TGTGCCAGCAGTGAAGCCGGGACAGGTTCCGACAATGAGCAGTTCTTC; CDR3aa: CASSEAGTGSDNEQFF
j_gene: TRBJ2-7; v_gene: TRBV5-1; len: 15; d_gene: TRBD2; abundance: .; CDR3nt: TGCGCCAGCAGCTTGGTCCTAGCGGGAGGTACCGAGCAGTACTTC; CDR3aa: CASSLVLAGGTEQYF
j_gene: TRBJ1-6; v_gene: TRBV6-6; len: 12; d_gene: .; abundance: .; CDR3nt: TGTGCCAGCAGTTACCGGGATTCACCCCTCCACTTT; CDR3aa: CASSYRDSPLHF
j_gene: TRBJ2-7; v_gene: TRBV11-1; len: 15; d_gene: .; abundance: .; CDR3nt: TGTGCCAGCAGCGAACCCGGGGAGCCCTCCTACGAGCAGTACTTC; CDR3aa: CASSEPGEPSYEQYF
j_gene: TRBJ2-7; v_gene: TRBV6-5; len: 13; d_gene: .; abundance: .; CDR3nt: TGTGCCAGCAGTTACTCGGGGGCCGGCGAGCAGTACTTC; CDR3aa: CASSYSGAGEQYF
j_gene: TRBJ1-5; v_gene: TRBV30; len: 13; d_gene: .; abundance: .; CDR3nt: TGTGCCTGGGGCAGAGGGTCCAATCAGCCCCAGCATTTT; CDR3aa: CAWGRGSNQPQHF
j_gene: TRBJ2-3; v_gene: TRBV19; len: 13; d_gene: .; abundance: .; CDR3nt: TGTGCCAGTAGTATGAGGTTCACAGATACGCAGTATTTT; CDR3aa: CASSMRFTDTQYF
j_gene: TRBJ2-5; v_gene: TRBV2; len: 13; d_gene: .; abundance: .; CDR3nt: TGTGCCAGCAGTCCCACAGGTCAAGAGACCCAGTACTTC; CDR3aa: CASSPTGQETQYF
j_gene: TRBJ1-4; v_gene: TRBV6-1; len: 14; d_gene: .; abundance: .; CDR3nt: TGTGCCAGCAGTGAAACGGCGGGGGCAAAAAAACTGTTTTTT; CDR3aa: CASSETAGAKKLFF
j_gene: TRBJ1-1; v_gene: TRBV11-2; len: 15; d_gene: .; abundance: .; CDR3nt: TGTGCCAGCAGCCCCCGACCGAATTGGGAGACTGAAGCTTTCTTT; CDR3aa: CASSPRPNWETEAFF
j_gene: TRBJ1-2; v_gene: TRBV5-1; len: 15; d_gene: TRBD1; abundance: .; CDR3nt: TGCGCCAGCAGCTTGGAGGGACAGTATATCTATGGCTACACCTTC; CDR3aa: CASSLEGQYIYGYTF
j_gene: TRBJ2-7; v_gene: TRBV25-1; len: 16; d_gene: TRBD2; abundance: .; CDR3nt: TGTGCCAGCAGTGAATTAGGACTAGCGGGAAGGGACGAGCAGTACTTC; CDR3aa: CASSELGLAGRDEQYF
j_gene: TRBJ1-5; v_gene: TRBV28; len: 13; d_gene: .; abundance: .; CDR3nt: TGTGCCAGCAGTTTGGTTAGCGATCAGCCCCAGCATTTT; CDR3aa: CASSLVSDQPQHF
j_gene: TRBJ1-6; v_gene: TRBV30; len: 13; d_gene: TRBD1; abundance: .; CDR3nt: TGTGCCTCATTGGACAGGGTCAATTCACCCCTCCACTTT; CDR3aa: CASLDRVNSPLHF
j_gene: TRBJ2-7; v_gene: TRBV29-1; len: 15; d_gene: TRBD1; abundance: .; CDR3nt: TGCAGCGTTGCCGGACAGGGTAAAATCCCCTACGAGCAGTACTTC; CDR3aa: CSVAGQGKIPYEQYF
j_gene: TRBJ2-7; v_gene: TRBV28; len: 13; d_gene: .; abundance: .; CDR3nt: TGTGCCAGCAGTACGACTGTTACCTACGAGCAGTACTTC; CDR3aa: CASSTTVTYEQYF
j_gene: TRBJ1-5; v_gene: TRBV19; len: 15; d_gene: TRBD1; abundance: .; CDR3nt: TGTGCCAGTAGGACCGACAGGGGAGGCAATCAGCCCCAGCATTTT; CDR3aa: CASRTDRGGNQPQHF
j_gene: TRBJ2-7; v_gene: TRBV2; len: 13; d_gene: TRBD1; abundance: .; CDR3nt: TGTGCCAGCAATCGACAGGGAATTTACGAGCAGTACTTC; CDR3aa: CASNRQGIYEQYF
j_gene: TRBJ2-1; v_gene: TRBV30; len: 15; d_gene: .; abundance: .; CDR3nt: TGTGCCTGGAGTAAATGGTCAGGCTCCTACAATGAGCAGTTCTTC; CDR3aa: CAWSKWSGSYNEQFF
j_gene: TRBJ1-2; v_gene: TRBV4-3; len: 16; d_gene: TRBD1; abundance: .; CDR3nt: TGCGCCAGCAGCCATGACGCAGGGGGCGCAGCTATGGCCTACACCTTC; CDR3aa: CASSHDAGGAAMAYTF
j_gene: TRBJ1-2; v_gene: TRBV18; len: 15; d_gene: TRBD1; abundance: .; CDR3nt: TGTGCCAGCTCACTTGAACAGGGGGTGAACTATGGCTACACCTTC; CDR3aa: CASSLEQGVNYGYTF
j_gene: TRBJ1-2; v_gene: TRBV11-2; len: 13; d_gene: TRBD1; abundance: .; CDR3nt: TGTGCCAGCAGCCCAAACCGGGACAGGGAATTTCGCTTC; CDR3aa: CASSPNRDREFRF
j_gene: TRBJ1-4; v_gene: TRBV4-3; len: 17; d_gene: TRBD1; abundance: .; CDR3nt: TGCGCCAGCAGCCAATCCGGACAGGGGTTGTCTAATGAAAAACTGTTTTTT; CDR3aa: CASSQSGQGLSNEKLFF
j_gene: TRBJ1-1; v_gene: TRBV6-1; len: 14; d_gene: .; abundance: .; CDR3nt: TGTGCCAGCATGGCGACAGCCGTAAACACTGAAGCTTTCTTT; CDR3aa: CASMATAVNTEAFF
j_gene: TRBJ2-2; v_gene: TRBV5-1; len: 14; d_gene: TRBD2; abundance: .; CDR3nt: TGCGCCAGCAGACCGGGACTATACACCGGGGAGCTGTTTTTT; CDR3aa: CASRPGLYTGELFF
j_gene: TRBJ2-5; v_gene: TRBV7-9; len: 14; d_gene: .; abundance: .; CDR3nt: TGTGCCAGCAGTCTTGGGGGGGCCCAAGAGACCCAGTACTTC; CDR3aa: CASSLGGAQETQYF
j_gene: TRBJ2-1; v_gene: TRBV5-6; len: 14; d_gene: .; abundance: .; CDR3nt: TGTGCCAGCAGCTTGGGCGACACCCGCAATGAGCAGTTCTTC; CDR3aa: CASSLGDTRNEQFF
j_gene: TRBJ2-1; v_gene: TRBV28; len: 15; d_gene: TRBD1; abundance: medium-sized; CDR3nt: TGTGCCAGCAGTTTAATCGGGACAGGGCGGGATGAGCAGTTCTTC; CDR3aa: CASSLIGTGRDEQFF
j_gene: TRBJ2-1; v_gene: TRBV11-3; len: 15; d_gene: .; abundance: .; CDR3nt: TGTGCCAGCAGCTCCGCGGGGGCGGGATACAATGAGCAGTTCTTC; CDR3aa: CASSSAGAGYNEQFF
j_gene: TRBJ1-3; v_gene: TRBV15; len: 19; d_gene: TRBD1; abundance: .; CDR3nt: TGTGCCACCAGCAGAGAAGGCCAGGGGGCGGGTGATTTTGGAAACACCATATATTTT; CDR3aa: CATSREGQGAGDFGNTIYF
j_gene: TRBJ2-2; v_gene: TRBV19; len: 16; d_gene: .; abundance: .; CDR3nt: TGTGCCAGTAGCTTGGAGGGTCAAGCTCGAGCCGGGGAGCTGTTTTTT; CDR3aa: CASSLEGQARAGELFF
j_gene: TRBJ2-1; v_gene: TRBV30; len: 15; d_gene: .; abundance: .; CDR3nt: TGTGCCTGGATCTGGGGGCCTGACCTAGACAATGAGCAGTTCTTC; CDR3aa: CAWIWGPDLDNEQFF
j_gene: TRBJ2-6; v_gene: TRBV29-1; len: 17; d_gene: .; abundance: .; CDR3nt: TGCAGGGGAAACAGGGAGACCAATTTTGCTGGGGCCAACGTCCTGACTTTC; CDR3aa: CRGNRETNFAGANVLTF
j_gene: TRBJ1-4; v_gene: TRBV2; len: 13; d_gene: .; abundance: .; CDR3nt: TGTGCCAGCAAAGCAGGCCTTAATGAAAAACTGTTTTTT; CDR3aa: CASKAGLNEKLFF
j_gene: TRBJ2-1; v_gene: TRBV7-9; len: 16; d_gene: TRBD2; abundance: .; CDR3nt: TGTGCCAGCAGCTTAGTTCCGGGACTAGCGGGCAATGAGCAGTTCTTC; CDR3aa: CASSLVPGLAGNEQFF
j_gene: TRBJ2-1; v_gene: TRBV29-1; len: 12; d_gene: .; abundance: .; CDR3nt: TGCAGCGCTTTAGCGTCCTACAATGAGCAGTTCTTC; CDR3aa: CSALASYNEQFF
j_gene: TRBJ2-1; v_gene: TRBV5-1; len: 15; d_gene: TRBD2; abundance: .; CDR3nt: TGCGCCAGCAGCTTGTCTAGCGGGGGGGCCCCTGAGCAGTTCTTC; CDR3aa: CASSLSSGGAPEQFF
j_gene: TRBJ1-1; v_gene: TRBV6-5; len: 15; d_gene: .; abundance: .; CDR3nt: TGTGCCAGCAGTTACGCCGGCGGGGTTGGCACTGAAGCTTTCTTT; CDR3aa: CASSYAGGVGTEAFF
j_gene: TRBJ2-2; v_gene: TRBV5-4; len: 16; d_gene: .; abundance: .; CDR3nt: TGTGCCAGCAGCTTGGAGCTGGGTGCGGTTGCCGGGGAGCTGTTTTTT; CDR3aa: CASSLELGAVAGELFF
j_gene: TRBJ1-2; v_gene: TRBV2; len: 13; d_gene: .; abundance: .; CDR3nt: TGTGCCAGCAGTGTACAGTCTAACTATGGCTACACCTTC; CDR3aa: CASSVQSNYGYTF
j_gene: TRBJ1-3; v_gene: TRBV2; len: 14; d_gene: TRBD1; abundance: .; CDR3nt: TGTGCCAGCGGGGACAGGGCTGGTGGAAACACCATATATTTT; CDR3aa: CASGDRAGGNTIYF
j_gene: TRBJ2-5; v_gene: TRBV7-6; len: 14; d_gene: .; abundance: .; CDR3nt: TGTGCCAGCAGCTTAGGACAGAACCAAGAGACCCAGTACTTC; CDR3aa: CASSLGQNQETQYF
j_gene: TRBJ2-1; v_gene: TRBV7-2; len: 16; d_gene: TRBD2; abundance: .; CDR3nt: TGTGCCAGCAGCGTTCGGACCGGGACTATTTACAATGAGCAGTTCTTC; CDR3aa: CASSVRTGTIYNEQFF